These T cell receptor beta chains were read from a single sample in a study of regulatory T cells in long-lasting Graves disease. TCRdb reprocessed the multiplex PCR reads with MiXCR, giving one entry per CDR3 protein. The sample records hundreds of thousands of distinct CDR3 sequences, 16% being singletons. These data were also filed under a second study, of T cells in Graves' hyperthyroidism and ophthalmopathy.

The sequences come from peripheral blood mononuclear cells (PBMCs), collected at new diagnosis, from a patient treated with antithyroid drugs. Receptor source: a man aged 40-55 years with Graves disease. Each CDR3 is given with its conserved first and last residue. A D gene is named only where the DNA matches it firmly. Clone size, where shown, is once, few, many, or a class for clones that have expanded.

j_gene: TRBJ1-1
d_gene: -
v_gene: TRBV12-3/TRBV12-4
abundance: few
CDR3nt: TGTGCCAGCAGTGACGGGGGGACCAAATCGAAAGCTTTCTTT
CDR3aa: CASSDGGTKSKAFF

j_gene: TRBJ1-5
d_gene: -
v_gene: TRBV7-9
abundance: -
CDR3nt: TGTGCCAGCAGCGGGAGGACAGAAAATCAGCCCCAGCATTTT
CDR3aa: CASSGRTENQPQHF

j_gene: TRBJ2-3
d_gene: -
v_gene: TRBV24-1
abundance: many
CDR3nt: TGTGCCACCAGTGGACAGGGCACAGATACGCAGTATTTT
CDR3aa: CATSGQGTDTQYF

j_gene: TRBJ1-4
d_gene: -
v_gene: TRBV6-1
abundance: many
CDR3nt: TGTGCCAGCAGGGGAGGTCGGGAAAAACTGTTTTTT
CDR3aa: CASRGGREKLFF

j_gene: TRBJ2-4
d_gene: -
v_gene: TRBV11-2
abundance: many
CDR3nt: TGTGCCAGCCGACTCTCCTTAAAAAACATTCAGTACTTC
CDR3aa: CASRLSLKNIQYF

j_gene: TRBJ1-1
d_gene: -
v_gene: TRBV2
abundance: many
CDR3nt: TGTGCCAGCATGGTTGAGGTGAACACTGAAGCTTTCTTT
CDR3aa: CASMVEVNTEAFF

j_gene: TRBJ1-5
d_gene: -
v_gene: TRBV5-8
abundance: few
CDR3nt: TGTGCCAGCAGCTGGGGGGGGAACAATCAGCCCCAGCATTTT
CDR3aa: CASSWGGNNQPQHF

j_gene: TRBJ2-5
d_gene: -
v_gene: TRBV12-3/TRBV12-4
abundance: many
CDR3nt: TGTGCCAGCACCGCAGGCCCACAGAGGTGGGGTTTAGGGACCCAGTACTTC
CDR3aa: CASTAGPQRWGLGTQYF

j_gene: TRBJ1-2
d_gene: -
v_gene: TRBV5-6
abundance: many
CDR3nt: TGTGCCAGCAGCTCGGGACCTAACTATGGCTACACCTTC
CDR3aa: CASSSGPNYGYTF

j_gene: TRBJ2-5
d_gene: -
v_gene: TRBV6-2/TRBV6-3
abundance: many
CDR3nt: TGTGCCAGCAGTTACGGAAATCAGGAGACCCAGTACTTC
CDR3aa: CASSYGNQETQYF

j_gene: TRBJ2-2
d_gene: -
v_gene: TRBV20-1
abundance: -
CDR3nt: TGCAGTGTTGCGGACCGCCGTGACGCGAACACCGGGGAGCTGTTTTTT
CDR3aa: CSVADRRDANTGELFF

j_gene: TRBJ2-3
d_gene: TRBD2
v_gene: TRBV12-3/TRBV12-4
abundance: -
CDR3nt: TGTGCCAGCAGTTTATCCCCTAGCGGGGGGCGAGATACGCAGTATTTT
CDR3aa: CASSLSPSGGRDTQYF

j_gene: TRBJ2-5
d_gene: -
v_gene: TRBV14
abundance: -
CDR3nt: TGTGCCAGCAGCCACAGAGAACAACAAGAGACCCAGTACTTC
CDR3aa: CASSHREQQETQYF

j_gene: TRBJ1-1
d_gene: TRBD1
v_gene: TRBV11-1
abundance: few
CDR3nt: TGTGCCAGCAGCTCCCGGACAGGGAGATTGACTGAAGCTTTCTTT
CDR3aa: CASSSRTGRLTEAFF

j_gene: TRBJ2-7
d_gene: -
v_gene: TRBV28
abundance: many
CDR3nt: TGTGCCAGCAGTTTCATACTCGCCGCAGCCATCTCCTACGAGCAGTACTTC
CDR3aa: CASSFILAAAISYEQYF